The clone carrying this TCR beta chain was detected only a few times. The sample originates from a study of blood T cells in healthy people across ages. A second roughly 6 to 11 cycle PCR used barcoded and J-beta primers. TCRdb used MiXCR to reprocess the 5' RACE reads, holding one entry per CDR3 protein. This sample carries about 1.6 million distinct CDR3 sequences, about 32% of them seen once, and the ten largest clones take approximately 11%. The source of this sequence is a woman in her twenties or thirties in good health. The sample was blood.

This chain's CDR3 is CAIGTGVSYEQYF. In DNA form, the CDR3 reads TGTGCCATCGGGACAGGGGTGTCCTACGAGCAGTACTTC. The rearrangement links TRBV6-1 to TRBJ2-7; the match to TRBD1 covers 10 bases. CDR3 length: 13 amino acids. Unmatched junction bases numbered 4, after V lost 10 bases and J lost 1 base. In germline, CDR1 is MNHNS, CDR2 SASEGT.